One and the same sample provided the 11 T cell receptor beta chains below, sequenced in a study of blood T cells in healthy people across ages. A second PCR of roughly 7 to 11 cycles used a sample-barcoded 5' primer and a J-beta primer mix. TCRdb processed the 5' RACE reads anew with MiXCR; each CDR3 protein has one entry. There are about 780,000 distinct CDR3 sequences in the sample; around half occur only once, and approximately 18% lies in the top ten. Sequenced sample: blood. The receptor set was obtained from an elderly man in good health.

The chain recombines TRBV15 with TRBJ2-1; 8 bases map to TRBD2. The CDR3 is 15 amino acids. CDR1 and CDR2 from the germline V gene are LNHNV and YYDKDF (reference sequence). The ends lost 1 base at V and 7 bases at J; junction bases unmatched: 6. Here the CDR3 reads CATSRGGGLVNEQFF. CDR3 nucleotide sequence: TGTGCCACCAGCAGAGGCGGGGGGCTTGTGAATGAGCAGTTCTTC.

This clonotype was counted a few times. The chain uses TRBV12-3 or TRBV12-4 and TRBJ2-3, with D unclear. This CDR3 spans 15 amino acids. The germline V and J ends were trimmed by 7 bases and 1 base, with 15 bases remaining between them. CDR3 protein: CASKPTGLGTDTQYF. Here the CDR3 DNA reads TGTGCCAGCAAACCAACTGGCCTCGGCACAGATACGCAGTATTTT.

J is TRBJ2-7 and V is TRBV5-5; the D is unclear. In germline, CDR1 is SGHKS, CDR2 YYEKEE (reference sequence). Trimming stripped 2 bases from V and 5 bases from J, with 11 bases between. CDR3 length: 13 amino acids. The CDR3 region has the DNA TGTGCCAGCAGCTTACGGCATGGCGACGAGCAGTACTTC. It codes for CASSLRHGDEQYF.

V usage is TRBV25-1 and J usage is TRBJ2-7; tentatively, D is TRBD1 (6 bases). Between the trimmed V and J ends, which lost 5 bases and 7 bases, there was a span of 24 bases. The V gene's germline CDR1 is MGHDK and CDR2 SYGVNS. CDR3 length equals 16 residues. CDR3 bases: TGTGCCAGCAGTCCAGTCGGGACAATTGAGGCGATTGAGCAGTACTTC. It is translated as CASSPVGTIEAIEQYF.

The chain has TRBV18 and TRBJ2-1; D is perhaps TRBD2 (5 bases). Between the trimmed V and J ends, which lost 0 bases and 4 bases, there was a span of 10 bases. Germline CDR1 KGHSH, CDR2 LQKENI. This CDR3 has 15 amino acids. CDR3 DNA sequence: TGTGCCAGCTCACCACCCTCTAGCCAATACAATGAGCAGTTCTTC. Its protein product is CASSPPSSQYNEQFF.

This clonotype was picked up a small number of times. The chain is built from TRBV10-2 and TRBJ2-1; 11 nucleotides align to TRBD2. V gave up 5 bases and J gave up 4 bases; unmatched junction bases: 10. The CDR3 contains 17 residues. The V gene's germline CDR1 is WSHSY and CDR2 SAAADI. CDR3 in DNA: TGCGCCAGCAGTCTTATCTTGACTAGCGGGGTTTACAATGAGCAGTTCTTC. Translation: CASSLILTSGVYNEQFF.

In this sample, this clonotype turned up a few times. The chain couples TRBV28 to TRBJ2-7; D may be TRBD1 (6 bases). V lost 3 bases and J 2 bases, leaving 11 bases between the germline ends. CDR1 and CDR2 (germline): MDHEN, SYDVKM. The CDR3 extends over 14 amino acids. CDR3 in DNA: TGTGCCAGCAGTTTCCCAGGGGCCCCCTACGAGCAGTACTTC. It translates to CASSFPGAPYEQYF.

The chain joins TRBV10-3 to TRBJ2-7, with D perhaps given as TRBD1 or TRBD2 (5 bases each). Per the germline V gene, CDR1 is ENHRY and CDR2 is SYGVKD. CDR3 length: 13 amino acids. V was cut by 4 bases and J by 7 bases, with 14 bases left in between. Written as DNA, the CDR3 is TGTGCCATCAGTGGGGGACCTCAGAGGGAGCAGTACTTC. This sequence encodes CAISGGPQREQYF.

Of note for this clonotype: The conserved closing phenylalanine or tryptophan is absent in this CDR3, likely reflecting a read error. This chain joins TRBV12-3 or TRBV12-4 and TRBJ2-3; TRBD1 matches at 7 bases. Germline trimming cut 3 bases from V and 5 bases from J; bases unmatched to any gene: 8. There are 15 residues in the CDR3. The CDR3 DNA sequence: TGTGCCAGCAGTTTGGTGACAGGGAGAGGAGATACGCAGTATTCT. This codes for CASSLVTGRGDTQYS.

Here the CDR3 DNA reads TGTGCCAGCAGTTCGCTGACCAACTATGGCTACACCTTC. Translating gives CASSSLTNYGYTF. The chain is built from TRBV28 and TRBJ1-2; D uncertain. This CDR3 has 13 residues. The germline V and J ends were trimmed by 4 bases and 2 bases, with 8 bases remaining between them. Germline assignment: CDR1 MDHEN and CDR2 SYDVKM.

This clonotype appeared a few times. The gene calls are TRBV5-1 and TRBJ2-4; possibly TRBD1 for D (6 bases). Germline V lookup: CDR1 SGHRS, CDR2 YFSETQ. Trimming removed 3 bases at V and 13 bases at J, with 23 bases between. The CDR3 sequence is 15 residues long. The DNA of the CDR3 is TGCGCCAGCAGCTCACTCCGGGACAAACGTGGGGAGCAGTACTTC. Protein: CASSSLRDKRGEQYF.